The TCR beta chain under discussion was sequenced for a study of T cell responses to AZD1222 COVID-19 vaccine listed by TCRdb under 2021. Describing the broader study: A total of about 250 trial participants underwent TCR sequencing, of whom around 210 had received two doses of AZD1222 and 26 had received two doses of the MenACWY control vaccine. Trial participants were enrolled into age subgroups of 18-55, 56-69 and 70-plus years, which contained about 150, 27 and 61 TCR-sequenced participants, respectively. Overall results and qualifications from the work: The vaccine-associated CD4 TCRs covered the entire spike protein, and the dominant responses fell in regions 160-218 and 743-854. Conclusions about previously exposed vaccinees are limited, since just five or six AZD1222 recipients were seropositive for SARS-CoV-2 at baseline. In the small 56-69-year group, the increase in depth fell short of significance, most likely because of low power. Participants were mostly white British, with more females than males. The authors suggested clonal diversity may have been underestimated. Because no samples from the day 14 peak response were available, repertoires could be characterized only after the peak T cell response. After two AZD1222 doses, both the breadth and the depth of spike-specific TCRs were significantly higher than at day 0 and than in MenACWY recipients. Reportedly, almost half of the unique spike-specific TCRs recognized epitopes lying outside the regions that are mutated in the B.1.351 and B.1.1.7 variants.

The CDR3 regions of human TCRbeta chains were analyzed by immunosequencing. Turning to the authors' computational methods: Repertoire TCRs were checked for matches against a reference library of SARS-CoV-2-specific TCRs that had been generated using the MIRA antigen-specificity platform. Breadth was defined as the fraction of unique TCRs that were SARS-CoV-2-associated, and depth was defined as the fraction of total T cells that were SARS-CoV-2-associated. Using the MIRA data, each spike-specific TCR was mapped to the spike region that the TCR reacts to and placed in a CD4 or CD8 class. Log10-transformed breadth and depth values were compared by one-way ANOVA with Sidak's multiple comparisons tests. Not all clones reach the TCRdb copy of this immuneACCESS table, which keeps in-frame sequences only. Checked studies attribute under half of the gap to unresolved V genes and leave the rest unexplained. V and J calls and clone size are as listed in that table; D and trimming were resolved from the DNA. This sample holds approximately 150,000 clones; roughly nine tenths were observed only once. Roughly 1.2% of the sample rests with the top ten.

A note on this clone: It lacks a known antigen. The record has no base qualities; no much larger clone is one base away.

The time point label, read with the paper, signifies: about 28 days (+/-7) after the second vaccine dose. AZD1222 recipients given second doses at about 4 weeks or at about 12 weeks were pooled, since spike-specific TCR depth and breadth were not found to differ between the two schedules. Vaccinee samples came from UK trials COV001 and COV002, including a single-blind randomized controlled phase 2/3 trial of AZD1222 (ChAdOx1 nCoV-19) in healthy adults. Trial participant PBMC samples were collected at day 0 and day 28 after the second dose for TCRbeta chain sequencing. CDR3 length: 13 amino acids, cysteine to phenylalanine. The DNA shown is the 39-base CDR3, in frame from base 1. Reading the germline V gene gives CDR1 WSHSY and CDR2 SAAADI. Between the V and J ends, shortened by 7 bases and 3 bases respectively, the junction contains 12 bases.

The receptor chain draws on TRBV10-2 and TRBJ2-5; TRBD1 is a weak D gene call, 5 bases matching. The input for sequencing was peripheral blood, taken 28 days after the second AZD1222 dose. The source is an adult who received the AZD1222 COVID-19 vaccine. The CDR3 protein sequence reads: CASKAWTKETQYF. The DNA is TGCGCCAGCAAGGCATGGACAAAAGAGACCCAGTACTTC.